This T cell receptor beta chain was obtained from a study of beta chain features in type 1 diabetes. General observations from the study: Significant though moderate, a shortening of TCRB CDR3s appeared in all four CD4+ subsets of Type 1 diabetes patients.

Germline-derived CDR1 and CDR2 are SEHNR and FQNEAQ (reference sequence). The CDR3 covers 16 residues. The J segment lost 5 bases and the V segment lost 3 bases, leaving 9 bases of the junction unmatched. Of the isolated RNA, all was reverse transcribed, and so the sequenced material was expressed TCRB transcripts. Measured with immunoSEQ multiplex PCR; TCRdb has only the in-frame clones, and not every one. The sample has around 310,000 clones, roughly 14% seen once. This clone was detected only a few times. Its matching antigen is unknown. This TCR derives from a woman aged 18-29 years with type 1 diabetes. Sequenced sample: naive CD4+ T cells from blood. J is TRBJ2-2 and V is TRBV7-9; 7 bases agree with TRBD1. CDR3 bases: TGTGCCAGCAGCTTGACAGGGATGGTTACGACCGGGGAGCTGTTTTTT. As protein: CASSLTGMVTTGELFF.